The source of this T cell receptor (beta chain) is a study of blood T cell repertoires in COVID-19. On the study more broadly: Sites in the United States, Italy and Spain provided acute and convalescent COVID-19 samples.

Profiling relied on immunoSEQ multiplex PCR, and the TCRdb table lists in-frame clones only, not all of them. The table includes a few hundred thousand clones, 89% detected once. The CDR3 is 11 residues long. V was pared by 4 bases and J by 1 base, with 4 bases between. Germline V CDR1 and CDR2: DFQATT, SNEGSKA (reference sequence). The receptor comes from a woman aged 40 to 50 who had recovered from COVID-19. What was sequenced was peripheral blood. The chain uses TRBV20-1 and TRBJ2-5; no clear D gene. The CDR3 spells CSAIIQETQYF. Here the CDR3 DNA reads TGCAGTGCTATAATCCAAGAGACCCAGTACTTC.